This T cell receptor (beta chain) was obtained from a study of cytomegalovirus exposure and HLA in healthy donors. In this sample, this clone turned up once. Its antigen is not identified. Study findings and constraints: When analyzed later, a missense DCLRE1C variant was found to be linked to TCR beta V- and J-gene trimming.

The CDR3 runs 14 residues. The V gene end was trimmed by 4 bases and the J gene end by 3 bases; junction bases not matched to a gene: 5. The V gene's germline CDR1 is SGDLS and CDR2 YYNGEE. It was healthy bone marrow donors who served as donors. At collection, donors were nominally healthy, but unrecorded immune exposures were probable. Primers: 60 Vbeta forward and 13 Jbeta reverse. The protocol was immunoSEQ multiplex PCR, while the TCRdb copy is restricted to in-frame clones and leaves out a portion. The data show 75,000 to 90,000 clones, 60% to 75% seen once. Material: PBMCs. The chain joins TRBV9 to TRBJ2-7, with TRBD1 identical over 9 bases. This clonotype originated in a woman aged 40-49 years in good health and CMV-seropositive. The CDR3 DNA is TGTGCCAGCAGCAAAGCGGGACAGGGCTACGAGCAGTACTTC. It encodes CASSKAGQGYEQYF.